This T cell receptor (beta chain) was recorded in a study of OX40 agonist ivuxolimab in advanced cancers. The CDR3 totals 14 residues. Trimming took 3 bases from V and 2 from J, leaving 8 bases between them. Germline V CDR1 and CDR2: SNHLY, FYNNEI. Repertoires were generated with immunoSEQ multiplex PCR, while TCRdb's copy carries only in-frame clones and drops some. The data hold tens of thousands of clones, with 81% observed a single time. The study sampled blood at baseline, cycle 4 day 1, and cycle 7 day 1. Material: CD4+ or CD8+ T cells sorted from blood, obtained in a trial of the OX40 agonist ivuxolimab. The chain carries TRBV2 and TRBJ2-1, with D hard to call. This sequence was found in an adult with an advanced solid tumor such as melanoma, head and neck, liver or kidney cancer. CDR3 in DNA: TGTGCCAGCAGTGACCCGGGTACCTACAATGAGCAGTTCTTC. This gives the protein CASSDPGTYNEQFF.